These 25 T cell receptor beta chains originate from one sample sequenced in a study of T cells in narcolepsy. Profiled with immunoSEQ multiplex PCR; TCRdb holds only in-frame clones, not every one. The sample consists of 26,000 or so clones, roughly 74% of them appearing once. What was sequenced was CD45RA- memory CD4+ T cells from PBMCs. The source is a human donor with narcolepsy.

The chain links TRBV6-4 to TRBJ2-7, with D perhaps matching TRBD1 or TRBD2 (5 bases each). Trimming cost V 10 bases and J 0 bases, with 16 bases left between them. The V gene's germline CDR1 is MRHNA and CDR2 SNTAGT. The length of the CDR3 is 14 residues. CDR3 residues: CATHLEGISYEQYF. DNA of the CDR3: TGTGCCACGCATTTAGAGGGGATCTCCTACGAGCAGTACTTC.

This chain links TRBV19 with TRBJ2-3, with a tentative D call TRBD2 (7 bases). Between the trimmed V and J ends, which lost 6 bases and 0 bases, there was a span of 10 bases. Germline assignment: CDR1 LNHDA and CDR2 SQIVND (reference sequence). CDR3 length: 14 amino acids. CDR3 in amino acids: CASSGGPSTDTQYF. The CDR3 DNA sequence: TGTGCCAGTAGCGGGGGGCCAAGCACAGATACGCAGTATTTT.

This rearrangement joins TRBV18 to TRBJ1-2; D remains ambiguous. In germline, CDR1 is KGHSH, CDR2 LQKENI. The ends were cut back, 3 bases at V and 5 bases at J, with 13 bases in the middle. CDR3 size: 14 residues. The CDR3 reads CASSPNGREYGYTF. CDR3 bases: TGTGCCAGCTCACCGAACGGACGGGAATATGGCTACACCTTC.

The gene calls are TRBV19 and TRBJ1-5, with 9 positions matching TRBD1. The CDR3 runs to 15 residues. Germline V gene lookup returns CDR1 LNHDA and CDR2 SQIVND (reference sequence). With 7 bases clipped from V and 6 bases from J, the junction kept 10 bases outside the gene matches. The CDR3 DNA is TGTGCCAGTAATCGGGAACAGGGGGCAGGTCAGCCCCAGCATTTT. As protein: CASNREQGAGQPQHF.

CDR3 sequence: CATTDRGGSYGYTF. CDR3 DNA: TGTGCCACAACGGACAGGGGTGGAAGTTATGGCTACACCTTC. V and J are TRBV19 and TRBJ1-2; 9 bases are a match to TRBD1. The junction had 11 bases not matched to a gene; V was cut back by 10 bases and J by 5 bases. The CDR3 sequence is 14 residues long. Germline loops: CDR1 LNHDA, CDR2 SQIVND (reference sequence).

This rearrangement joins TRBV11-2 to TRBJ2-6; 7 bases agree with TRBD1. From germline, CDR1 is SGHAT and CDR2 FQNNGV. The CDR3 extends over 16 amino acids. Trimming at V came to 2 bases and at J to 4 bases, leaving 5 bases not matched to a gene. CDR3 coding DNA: TGTGCCAGCAGCTTACGACAGGGCCCCGGGGCCAACGTCCTGACTTTC. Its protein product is CASSLRQGPGANVLTF.

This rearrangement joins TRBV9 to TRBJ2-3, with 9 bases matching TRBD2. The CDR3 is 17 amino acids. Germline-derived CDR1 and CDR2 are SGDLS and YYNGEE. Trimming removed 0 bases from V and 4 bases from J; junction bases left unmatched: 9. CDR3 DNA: TGTGCCAGCAGCGTAGGAGCTGCGGGGGGGCCCGCAGATACGCAGTATTTT. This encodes CASSVGAAGGPADTQYF.

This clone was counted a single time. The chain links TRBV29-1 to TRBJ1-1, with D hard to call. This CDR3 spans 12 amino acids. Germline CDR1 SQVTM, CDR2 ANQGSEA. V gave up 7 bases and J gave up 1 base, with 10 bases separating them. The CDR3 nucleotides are TGCAGCGGGATCGCGAGGAACACTGAAGCTTTCTTT. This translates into CSGIARNTEAFF.

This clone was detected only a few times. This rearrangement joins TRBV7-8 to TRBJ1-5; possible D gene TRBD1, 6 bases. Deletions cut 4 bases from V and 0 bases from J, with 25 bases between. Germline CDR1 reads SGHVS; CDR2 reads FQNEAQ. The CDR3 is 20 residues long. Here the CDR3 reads CASSSESGTPKRYSNQPQHF. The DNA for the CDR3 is TGTGCCAGCAGCTCAGAGTCCGGGACACCCAAACGGTATAGCAATCAGCCCCAGCATTTT. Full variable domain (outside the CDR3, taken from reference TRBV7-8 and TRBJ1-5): GAGVSQSPRYKVAKRGQDVALRCDPISGHVSLFWYQQALGQGPEFLTYFQNEAQLDKSGLPSDRFFAERPEGSVSTLKIQRTQQEDSAVYLCASSSESGTPKRYSNQPQHFGDGTRLSIL.

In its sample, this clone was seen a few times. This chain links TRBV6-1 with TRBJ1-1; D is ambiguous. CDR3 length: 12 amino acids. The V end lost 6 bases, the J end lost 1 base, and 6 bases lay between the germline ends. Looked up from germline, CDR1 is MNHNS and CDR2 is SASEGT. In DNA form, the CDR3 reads TGTGCCAGCAGGGCCCCGAACACTGAAGCTTTCTTT. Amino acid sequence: CASRAPNTEAFF.

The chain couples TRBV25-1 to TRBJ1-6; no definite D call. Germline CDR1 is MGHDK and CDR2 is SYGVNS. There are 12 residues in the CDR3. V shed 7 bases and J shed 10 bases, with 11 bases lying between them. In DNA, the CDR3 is TGTGCCAGCAAGCGCGAAGGCTCACCCCTCCACTTT. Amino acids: CASKREGSPLHF.

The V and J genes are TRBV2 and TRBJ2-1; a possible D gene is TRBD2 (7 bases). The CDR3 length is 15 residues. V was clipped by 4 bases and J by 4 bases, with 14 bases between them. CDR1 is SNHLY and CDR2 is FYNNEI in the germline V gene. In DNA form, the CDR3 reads TGTGCCAGCAGTGGCGCGCGGGGGCGATACAATGAGCAGTTCTTC. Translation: CASSGARGRYNEQFF. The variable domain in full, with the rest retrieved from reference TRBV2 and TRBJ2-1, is EPEVTQTPSHQVTQMGQEVILRCVPISNHLYFYWYRQILGQKVEFLVSFYNNEISEKSEIFDDQFSVERPDGSNFTLKIRSTKLEDSAMYFCASSGARGRYNEQFFGPGTRLTVL.

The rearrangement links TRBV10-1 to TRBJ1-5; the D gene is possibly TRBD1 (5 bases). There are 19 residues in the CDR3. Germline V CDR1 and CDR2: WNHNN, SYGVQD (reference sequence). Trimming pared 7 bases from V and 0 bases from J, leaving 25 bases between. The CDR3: CASIGSPGSGVYSNQPQHF. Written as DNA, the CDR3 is TGCGCCAGCATCGGATCCCCGGGCTCGGGGGTATATAGCAATCAGCCCCAGCATTTT.

The CDR3 DNA follows: TGCGCCAGCAGCTTCGTCGGCCTCCAAGAGACCCAGTACTTC. It translates to CASSFVGLQETQYF. V is TRBV5-1 and J is TRBJ2-5; no clear D. CDR1 and CDR2 from the germline V gene are SGHRS and YFSETQ. The CDR3 runs to 14 residues. The V end was cut by 2 bases, the J end by 1 base, with 9 bases between.

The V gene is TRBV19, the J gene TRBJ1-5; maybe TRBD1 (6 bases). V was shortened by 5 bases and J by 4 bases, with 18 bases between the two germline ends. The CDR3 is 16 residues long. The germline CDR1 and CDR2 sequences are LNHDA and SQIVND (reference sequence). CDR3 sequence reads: CASSLFPTGLNQPQHF. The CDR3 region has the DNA TGTGCCAGTAGTTTGTTCCCCACAGGGCTTAATCAGCCCCAGCATTTT.

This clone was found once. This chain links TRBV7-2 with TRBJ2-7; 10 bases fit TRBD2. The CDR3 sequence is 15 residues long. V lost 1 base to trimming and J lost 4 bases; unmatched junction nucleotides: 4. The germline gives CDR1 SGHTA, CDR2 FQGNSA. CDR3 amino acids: CASSLGASGGYEQYF. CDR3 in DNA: TGTGCCAGCAGCTTAGGGGCTAGCGGGGGTTACGAGCAGTACTTC.

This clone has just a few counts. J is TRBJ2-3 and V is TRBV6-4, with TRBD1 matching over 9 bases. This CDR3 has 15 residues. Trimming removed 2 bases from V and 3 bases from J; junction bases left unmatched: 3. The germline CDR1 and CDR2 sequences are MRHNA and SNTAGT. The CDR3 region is CASSDEGQGTDTQYF. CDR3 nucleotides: TGTGCCAGCAGTGACGAGGGACAGGGTACAGATACGCAGTATTTT.

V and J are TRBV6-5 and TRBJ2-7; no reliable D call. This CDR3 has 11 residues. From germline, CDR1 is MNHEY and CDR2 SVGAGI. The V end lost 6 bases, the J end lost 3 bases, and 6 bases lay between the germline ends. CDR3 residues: CASSLNYEQYF. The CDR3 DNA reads TGTGCCAGCAGCTTAAACTACGAGCAGTACTTC.

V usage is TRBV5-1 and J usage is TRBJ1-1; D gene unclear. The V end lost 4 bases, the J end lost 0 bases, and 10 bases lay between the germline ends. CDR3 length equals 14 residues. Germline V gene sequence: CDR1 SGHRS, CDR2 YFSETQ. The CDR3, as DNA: TGCGCCAGCAGCGTCGGCGATTTGAACACTGAAGCTTTCTTT. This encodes CASSVGDLNTEAFF.

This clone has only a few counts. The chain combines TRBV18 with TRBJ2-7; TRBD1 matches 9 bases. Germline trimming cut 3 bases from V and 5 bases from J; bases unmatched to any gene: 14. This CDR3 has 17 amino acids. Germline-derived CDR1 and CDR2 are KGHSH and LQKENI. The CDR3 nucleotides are TGTGCCAGCTCACCCTGGACAGGGGCACGGGGGGCCCACGAGCAGTACTTC. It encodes CASSPWTGARGAHEQYF.

The CDR3 DNA is TGTGCCAGTAGTATAGACGACGGGGGCTACATTTCTGGAAACACCATATATTTT. Its translation is CASSIDDGGYISGNTIYF. V is TRBV19 and J is TRBJ1-3; possible D gene TRBD1, 6 bases. V dropped 0 bases and J dropped 1 base, with 16 bases sitting between them. CDR1 and CDR2 from the germline V gene are LNHDA and SQIVND (reference sequence). This CDR3 has 18 amino acids.

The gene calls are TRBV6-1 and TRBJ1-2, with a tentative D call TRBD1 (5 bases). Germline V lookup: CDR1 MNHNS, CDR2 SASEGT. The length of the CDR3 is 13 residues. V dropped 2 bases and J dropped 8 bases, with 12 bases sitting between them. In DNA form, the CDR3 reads TGTGCCAGCAGTGAAATGGCAGGGAGCGGCTACACCTTC. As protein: CASSEMAGSGYTF.

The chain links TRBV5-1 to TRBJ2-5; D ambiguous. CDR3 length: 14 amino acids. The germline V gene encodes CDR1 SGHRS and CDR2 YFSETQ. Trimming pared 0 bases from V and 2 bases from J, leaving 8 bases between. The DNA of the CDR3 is TGCGCCAGCAGCTTGGGAGCGCCACAAGAGACCCAGTACTTC. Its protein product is CASSLGAPQETQYF.

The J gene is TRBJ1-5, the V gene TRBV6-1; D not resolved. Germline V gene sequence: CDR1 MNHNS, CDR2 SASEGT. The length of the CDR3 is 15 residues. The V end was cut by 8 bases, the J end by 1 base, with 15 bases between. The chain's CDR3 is CASRFGGFSNQPQHF. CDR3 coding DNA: TGTGCCAGCCGTTTTGGAGGTTTCAGCAATCAGCCCCAGCATTTT.

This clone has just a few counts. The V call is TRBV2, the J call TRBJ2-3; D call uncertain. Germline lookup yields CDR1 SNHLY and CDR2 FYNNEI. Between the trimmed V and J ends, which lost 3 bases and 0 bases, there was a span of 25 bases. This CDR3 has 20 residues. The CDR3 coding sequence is TGTGCCAGCAGTGATAGTTGGGATTTTAGAATTTCAACTAGCACAGATACGCAGTATTTT. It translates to CASSDSWDFRISTSTDTQYF.